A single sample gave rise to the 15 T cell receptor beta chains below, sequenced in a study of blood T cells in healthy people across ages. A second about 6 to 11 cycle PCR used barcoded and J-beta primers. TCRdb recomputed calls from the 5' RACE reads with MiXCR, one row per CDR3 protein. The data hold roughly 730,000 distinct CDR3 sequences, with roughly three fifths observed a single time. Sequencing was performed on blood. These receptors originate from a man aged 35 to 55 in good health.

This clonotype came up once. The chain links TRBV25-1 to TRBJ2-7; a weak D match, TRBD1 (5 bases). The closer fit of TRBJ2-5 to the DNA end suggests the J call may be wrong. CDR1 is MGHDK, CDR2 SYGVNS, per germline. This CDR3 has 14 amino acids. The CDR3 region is CASRASQGGETQYF. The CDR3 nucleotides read TGTGCCAGCAGAGCCTCTCAGGGTGGAGAGACCCAGTACTTC.

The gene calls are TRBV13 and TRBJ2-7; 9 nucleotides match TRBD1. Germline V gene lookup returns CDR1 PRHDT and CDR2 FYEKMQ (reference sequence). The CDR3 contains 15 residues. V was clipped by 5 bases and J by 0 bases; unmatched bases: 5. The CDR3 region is CASSQDRGASYEQYF. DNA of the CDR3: TGTGCCAGCAGCCAGGACAGGGGAGCCTCCTACGAGCAGTACTTC.

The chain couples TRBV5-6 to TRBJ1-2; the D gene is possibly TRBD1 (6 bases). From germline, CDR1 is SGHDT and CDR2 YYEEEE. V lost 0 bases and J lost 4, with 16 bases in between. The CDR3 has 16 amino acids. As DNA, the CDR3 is TGTGCCAGCAGCTTGGAACAGGGTTCACGGATCTATGGCTACACCTTC. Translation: CASSLEQGSRIYGYTF. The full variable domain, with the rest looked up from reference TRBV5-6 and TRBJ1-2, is DAGVTQSPTHLIKTRGQQVTLRCSPKSGHDTVSWYQQALGQGPQFIFQYYEEEERQRGNFPDRFSGHQFPNYSSELNVNALLLGDSALYLCASSLEQGSRIYGYTFGSGTRLTVV.

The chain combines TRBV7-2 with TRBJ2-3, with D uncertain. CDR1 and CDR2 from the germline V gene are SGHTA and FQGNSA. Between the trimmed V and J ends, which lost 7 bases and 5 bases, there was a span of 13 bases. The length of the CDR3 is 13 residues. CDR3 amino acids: CASTKDSGDTQYF. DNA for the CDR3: TGTGCCAGCACCAAGGATTCAGGAGATACGCAGTATTTT. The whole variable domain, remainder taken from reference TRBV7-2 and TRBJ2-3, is GAGVSQSPSNKVTEKGKDVELRCDPISGHTALYWYRQSLGQGLEFLIYFQGNSAPDKSGLPSDRFSAERTGGSVSTLTIQRTQQEDSAVYLCASTKDSGDTQYFGPGTRLTVL.

This chain's CDR3 is CASSRNKGGLHEPQHF. Here the CDR3 DNA reads TGTGCCAGCAGCCGTAATAAGGGGGGTCTCCATGAGCCCCAGCATTTT. The V and J genes are TRBV6-6 and TRBJ1-5; possibly TRBD1 for D (6 bases). Trimming stripped 6 bases from V and 8 bases from J, with 23 bases between. Germline V gene data show CDR1 as MNHNY and CDR2 as SVGAGI (reference sequence). The CDR3 is made up of 16 amino acids.

The CDR3 sequence: CASSLILAGGYNEQFF. The CDR3 DNA reads as TGCGCCAGCAGCTTGATTCTAGCGGGAGGCTACAATGAGCAGTTCTTC. This chain joins TRBV5-1 and TRBJ2-1; 11 nucleotides align to TRBD2. This CDR3 is built from 16 residues. V lost 1 base and J lost 3; bases outside the gene matches: 3. Germline V lookup: CDR1 SGHRS, CDR2 YFSETQ.

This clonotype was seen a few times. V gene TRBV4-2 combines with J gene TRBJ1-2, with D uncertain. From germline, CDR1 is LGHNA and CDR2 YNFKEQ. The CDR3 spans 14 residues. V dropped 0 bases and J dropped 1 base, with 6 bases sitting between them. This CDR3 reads CASSQEPGNYGYTF. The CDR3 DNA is TGTGCCAGCAGCCAAGAACCGGGTAACTATGGCTACACCTTC.

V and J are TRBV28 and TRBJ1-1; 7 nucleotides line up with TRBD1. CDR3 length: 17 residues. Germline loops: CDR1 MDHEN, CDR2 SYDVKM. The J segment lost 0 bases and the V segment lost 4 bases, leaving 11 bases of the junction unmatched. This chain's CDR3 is CASSSTGPLSMNTEAFF. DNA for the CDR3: TGTGCCAGCAGTTCGACAGGGCCGCTAAGTATGAACACTGAAGCTTTCTTT.

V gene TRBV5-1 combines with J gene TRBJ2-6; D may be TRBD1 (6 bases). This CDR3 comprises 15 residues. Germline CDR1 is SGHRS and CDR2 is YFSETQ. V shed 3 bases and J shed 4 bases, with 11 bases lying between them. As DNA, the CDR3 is TGCGCCAGCAGCTACGGACAGCTAGGGGCCAACGTCCTGACTTTC. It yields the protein CASSYGQLGANVLTF.

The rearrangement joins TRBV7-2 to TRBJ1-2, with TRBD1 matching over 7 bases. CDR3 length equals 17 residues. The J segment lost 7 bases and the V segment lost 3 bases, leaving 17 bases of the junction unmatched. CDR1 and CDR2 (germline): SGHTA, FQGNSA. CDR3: CTSSFALQGGSRVGYTF. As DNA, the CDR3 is TGTACCAGCAGCTTCGCCCTCCAAGGGGGCTCGCGGGTTGGCTACACCTTC.

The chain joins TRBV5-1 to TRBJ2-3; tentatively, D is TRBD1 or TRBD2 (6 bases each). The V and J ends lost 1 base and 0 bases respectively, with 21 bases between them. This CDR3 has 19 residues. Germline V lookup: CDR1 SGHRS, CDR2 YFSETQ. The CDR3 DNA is TGCGCCAGCAGCTTGCCCCTTATGAGGGGGGCCAGAAGCACAGATACGCAGTATTTT. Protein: CASSLPLMRGARSTDTQYF.

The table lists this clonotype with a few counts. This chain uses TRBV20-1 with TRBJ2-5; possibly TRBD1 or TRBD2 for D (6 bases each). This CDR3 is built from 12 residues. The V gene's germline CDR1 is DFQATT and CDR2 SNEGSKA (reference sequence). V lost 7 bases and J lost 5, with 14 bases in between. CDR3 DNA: TGCAGTGTCAAGGGGGGCGGGGAGACCCAGTACTTC. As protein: CSVKGGGETQYF.

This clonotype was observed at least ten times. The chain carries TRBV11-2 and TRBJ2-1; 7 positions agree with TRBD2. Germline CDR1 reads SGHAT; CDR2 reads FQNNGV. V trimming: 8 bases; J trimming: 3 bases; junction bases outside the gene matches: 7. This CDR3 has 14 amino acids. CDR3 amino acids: CASSVGGSYNEQFF. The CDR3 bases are TGTGCCAGCTCGGTGGGAGGGAGCTACAATGAGCAGTTCTTC.

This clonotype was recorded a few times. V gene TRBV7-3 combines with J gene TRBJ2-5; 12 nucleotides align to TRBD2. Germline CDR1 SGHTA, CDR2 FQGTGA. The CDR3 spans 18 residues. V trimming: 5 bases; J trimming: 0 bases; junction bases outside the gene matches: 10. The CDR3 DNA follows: TGTGCCAGCAGCCGAGGACTAGCGGGGATACAGTACCAAGAGACCCAGTACTTC. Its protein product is CASSRGLAGIQYQETQYF.

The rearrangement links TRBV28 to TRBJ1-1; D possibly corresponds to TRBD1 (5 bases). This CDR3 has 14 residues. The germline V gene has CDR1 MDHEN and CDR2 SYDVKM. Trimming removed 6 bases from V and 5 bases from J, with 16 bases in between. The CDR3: CASSYFGARTEAFF. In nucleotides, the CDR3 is TGTGCCAGCAGCTACTTTGGGGCCCGAACTGAAGCTTTCTTT.